What follows is one T cell receptor (beta chain) and its context. Clones were sequenced by immunoSEQ multiplex PCR, and TCRdb holds only the in-frame ones, with some missing. This table has about 45,000 clones, about 91% appearing once. This specimen comes from a study of PD-L1 blockade in urothelial cancer. The CDR3 is 15 amino acids. The V and J ends lost 2 bases and 0 bases respectively, with 6 bases between them. Germline loops: CDR1 SGHNT, CDR2 YYREEE (reference sequence). The sequencing here drew on PBMCs, taken around atezolizumab (anti-PD-L1) treatment. The receptor comes from an elderly man with urothelial cancer. V is TRBV5-4 and J is TRBJ2-6; possible D gene TRBD1, 6 bases. The CDR3 here is CASSLQGSGANVLTF. Written as DNA, the CDR3 is TGTGCCAGCAGCTTACAGGGCTCTGGGGCCAACGTCCTGACTTTC.